Listed here are 11 T cell receptor beta chains from one sample, sequenced in a study of identical twins (dated by TCRdb to 2015 to 2016). The receptor library was made with 5' RACE. The sequencer listed for this sample is Illumina HiSeq 2000. The public reads were reprocessed in TCRdb via fastp at Q25 and MiXCR, keeping in-frame beta chains. Rows with a matching CDR3 protein are joined into one entry that keeps the most common DNA and genes. The table for this sample lists a few hundred thousand distinct CDR3 sequences; more than 9% of them were counted only once. The top ten hold approximately 3% of the sample. The same sample was also studied in work on yellow fever vaccine responses in identical twins.

The specimen was PBMCs. Receptor source: a woman under 30 in good health.

This clonotype showed up just a few times. The chain combines TRBV12-3 or TRBV12-4 with TRBJ2-3; perhaps TRBD2 as D (5 bases). V lost 3 bases and J lost 2, with 12 bases in between. The CDR3 runs 15 residues. This chain's CDR3 is CASSFGRAYTDTQYF. The CDR3 coding sequence is TGTGCCAGCAGTTTCGGGCGGGCATACACAGATACGCAGTATTTT.

This clonotype was detected ten times or more. The chain combines TRBV12-3 or TRBV12-4 with TRBJ1-1; D unresolved. This CDR3 has 13 amino acids. The ends were cut back, 1 base at V and 6 bases at J, with 9 bases in the middle. The CDR3: CASSLGLAAEAFF. CDR3 coding DNA: TGTGCCAGCAGTTTAGGTCTTGCGGCTGAAGCTTTCTTT.

This clonotype was counted only a few times. V and J are TRBV4-3 and TRBJ2-4; D is perhaps TRBD1 or TRBD2 (5 bases each). Trimming took off 0 bases at V and 8 bases at J, with 11 bases between the two ends. The CDR3 runs to 14 residues. The V gene's germline CDR1 is LGHNA and CDR2 YSLEER. CDR3 DNA: TGCGCCAGCAGCCAAGAGGGTCAGGGAGACATTCAGTACTTC. Its protein is CASSQEGQGDIQYF.

The rearrangement joins TRBV12-3 or TRBV12-4 to TRBJ2-1, with D possibly being TRBD2 (7 bases). V dropped 7 bases and J dropped 5 bases, with 12 bases sitting between them. The CDR3 extends over 13 amino acids. The CDR3 DNA reads TGTGCCAGCAAGGGGGAGGGCCACAATGAGCAGTTCTTC. Its protein is CASKGEGHNEQFF.

The chain joins TRBV25-1 to TRBJ2-2, with no clear D. The CDR3 is 11 residues long. CDR1 MGHDK and CDR2 SYGVNS come from the germline V gene. V was cut by 3 bases and J by 8 bases, with 4 bases left in between. Written as DNA, the CDR3 is TGTGCCAGCAGTGACGGGGGGGAGCTGTTTTTT. The encoded protein is CASSDGGELFF.

The sample holds many counts of this clonotype. The gene calls are TRBV4-2 and TRBJ1-5; 7 bases line up with TRBD1. This CDR3 is 15 amino acids long. Germline V gene sequence: CDR1 LGHNA, CDR2 YNFKEQ. V trimming: 3 bases; J trimming: 2 bases; junction bases outside the gene matches: 4. The CDR3: CASSQHTGGNQPQHF. The DNA of the CDR3 is TGTGCCAGCAGCCAGCATACAGGGGGCAATCAGCCCCAGCATTTT.

The table lists this clonotype with many counts. The genes are TRBV10-2 and TRBJ2-7; no clear D. With 3 bases removed from V and 1 base from J, the gap between germline ends came to 10 bases. This CDR3 is 14 amino acids long. The germline gives CDR1 WSHSY, CDR2 SAAADI. The DNA for the CDR3 is TGCGCCAGCAGTGATTTCGGCCCGTCCTACGAGCAGTACTTC. This encodes CASSDFGPSYEQYF.

This clonotype was picked up a small number of times. The chain carries TRBV7-2 and TRBJ2-5, with D perhaps matching TRBD1 (6 bases). CDR1 SGHTA and CDR2 FQGNSA come from the germline V gene. V gave up 2 bases and J gave up 6 bases, with 13 bases separating them. This CDR3 is 14 amino acids long. The CDR3 DNA is TGTGCCAGCAGCTTAAGGGGGAACGTGAAGACCCAGTACTTC. Protein: CASSLRGNVKTQYF.

This clonotype has a handful of counts. The V gene is TRBV27, the J gene TRBJ2-7; D remains ambiguous. V gave up 3 bases and J gave up 0 bases, with 9 bases separating them. The CDR3 contains 14 residues. Germline V gene sequence: CDR1 MNHEY, CDR2 SMNVEV (reference sequence). CDR3 sequence: CASSFRVGSYEQYF. The CDR3 DNA follows: TGTGCCAGCAGTTTCCGGGTGGGCTCCTACGAGCAGTACTTC.

This clonotype has a count of ten or more. CDR3: CASSDRYRGTNTGELFF. In DNA, the CDR3 is TGTGCCAGCAGTGATAGATACAGGGGTACGAACACCGGGGAGCTGTTTTTT. This chain joins TRBV28 and TRBJ2-2; TRBD1 matches 7 bases. CDR3 length: 17 residues. V lost 5 bases and J lost 0; bases outside the gene matches: 9. In germline, CDR1 is MDHEN, CDR2 SYDVKM. The whole variable domain, remainder taken from reference TRBV28 and TRBJ2-2, is DVKVTQSSRYLVKRTGEKVFLECVQDMDHENMFWYRQDPGLGLRLIYFSYDVKMKEKGDIPEGYSVSREKKERFSLILESASTNQTSMYLCASSDRYRGTNTGELFFGEGSRLTVL.

At least ten counts were recorded for this clonotype. An end of the junction differs from the germline gene, which may be a read error. CDR3: CASSQDGSGRALF. CDR3 in DNA: TGCGCCAGCAGCCAAGATGGGAGCGGGAGGGCTCTCTTC. This chain links TRBV4-1 with TRBJ2-1; the match to TRBD2 covers 10 bases. Germline V gives CDR1 MGHRA, CDR2 YSYEKL. The CDR3 totals 13 residues.